This entry lists 7 T cell receptor beta chains sequenced from one sample in a study of T cell changes during pregnancy in multiple sclerosis. Clones were read by immunoSEQ multiplex PCR, and TCRdb kept only the in-frame ones, dropping some. Of 70,000 to 95,000 clones listed, around nine tenths are singletons. The sample was peripheral blood, taken in the second trimester of pregnancy. The source is a female donor in good health, enrolled as a control in a pregnancy study.

The V and J genes are TRBV30 and TRBJ1-3, with D perhaps TRBD1 (6 bases). CDR3 length equals 17 residues. Deletions cut 3 bases from V and 0 bases from J, with 18 bases between. Germline lookup yields CDR1 GTSNPN and CDR2 SVGIG (reference sequence). The CDR3 nucleotides read TGTGCCTGGAGACCCGGAAGGACAGCTTTCTCTGGAAACACCATATATTTT. Translating gives CAWRPGRTAFSGNTIYF.

As regards this clone: The junction does not match germline at one end; this may be a read error. The chain combines TRBV7-7 with TRBJ2-3; no reliable D call. The germline V gene has CDR1 SSHAT and CDR2 FNYEAQ (reference sequence). The CDR3 runs to 13 residues. The CDR3 bases are TGTGCTAGCAGCCCTCCAGGAACAGATACGCAGTATTTT. This translates into CASSPPGTDTQYF. The complete variable domain, with remaining parts taken from reference TRBV7-7 and TRBJ2-3, reads GAGVSQSPRYKVTKRGQDVTLRCDPISSHATLYWYQQALGQGPEFLTYFNYEAQPDKSGLPSDRFSAERPEGSISTLTIQRTEQRDSAMYRCASSPPGTDTQYFGPGTRLTVL.

The J gene is TRBJ2-5, the V gene TRBV7-9; D may be TRBD1 (5 bases). CDR1 is SEHNR, CDR2 FQNEAQ, per germline (reference sequence). V was pared by 1 base and J by 5 bases, with 8 bases between. The CDR3 consists of 13 residues. The CDR3 nucleotides are TGTGCCAGCAGCTTAGAGGGGCCGGAGACCCAGTACTTC. As protein: CASSLEGPETQYF. Together with reference TRBV7-9 and TRBJ2-5, the CDR3 gives the full variable domain: DTGVSQNPRHKITKRGQNVTFRCDPISEHNRLYWYRQTLGQGPEFLTYFQNEAQLEKSRLLSDRFSAERPKGSFSTLEIQRTEQGDSAMYLCASSLEGPETQYFGPGTRLLVL.

The chain employs TRBV2 and TRBJ1-2; D is uncertain. Germline loops: CDR1 SNHLY, CDR2 FYNNEI. V lost 6 bases to trimming and J lost 7 bases, with 6 bases between them. The length of the CDR3 is 10 residues. CDR3 amino acids: CASRVVGYTF. CDR3 nucleotide sequence: TGTGCCAGCAGGGTAGTTGGCTACACCTTC.

The DNA for the CDR3 is TGCGCCAGCAGCCAAGATCGAGGGAACGAGCAGTACTTC. Translating gives CASSQDRGNEQYF. This chain links TRBV4-3 with TRBJ2-7, with D possibly being TRBD2 (5 bases). The CDR3 is made up of 13 amino acids. With 0 bases removed from V and 5 bases from J, the gap between germline ends came to 8 bases. Germline V gene sequence: CDR1 LGHNA, CDR2 YSLEER.

This chain joins TRBV6-1 and TRBJ2-3; the D is unclear. CDR1 and CDR2 from the germline V gene are MNHNS and SASEGT. V was cut by 6 bases and J by 6 bases, with 10 bases left in between. This CDR3 has 12 amino acids. The CDR3 sequence is CASRYPSDTQYF. In DNA, the CDR3 is TGTGCCAGCAGATACCCTAGTGATACGCAGTATTTT.

This sequence joins TRBV14 and TRBJ1-1; D not resolved. Trimming took off 4 bases at V and 1 base at J, with 7 bases between the two ends. In germline, CDR1 is SGHDN, CDR2 FVKESK. CDR3 size: 13 residues. The CDR3 here is CASSRRGNTEAFF. The CDR3 nucleotides read TGTGCCAGCAGCCGACGGGGGAACACTGAAGCTTTCTTT.